This TCR beta chain was identified in a study of blood T cell repertoires in COVID-19. Turning to the study itself: PBMCs, B-cell-depleted T cells, or T cells were the source of the cDNA or gDNA that made up the material.

Germline V gene data show CDR1 as SNHLY and CDR2 as FYNNEI. The CDR3 is 15 amino acids. Generated by immunoSEQ multiplex PCR, the TCRdb table keeps only in-frame clones and is missing some. The data hold 200,000 to 250,000 clones, with approximately 89% observed a single time. Notes on this clone: A read error may account for a junction end that differs from germline.

The chain joins TRBV2 to TRBJ2-5; 7 bases are shared with TRBD2. Sequencing used peripheral blood. The TCR comes from a woman aged 40 to 50 with acute or convalescent COVID-19. In DNA form, the CDR3 reads TGTGCCAGCAGAGAAGGACCGGGGAGGGAAGAGACCCAGTACTTC. Translated: CASREGPGREETQYF.